This T cell receptor (beta chain) was captured in a study of OX40 agonist ivuxolimab in advanced cancers. Turning to the study itself: All patients had ivuxolimab intravenously every 2 weeks at 0.01 to 10 mg/kg. Checkpoint inhibitors had been given previously to under 50% of patients.

Blood got drawn at baseline, again on cycle 4 day 1, and then on cycle 7 day 1. The protocol was immunoSEQ multiplex PCR, while the TCRdb copy is restricted to in-frame clones and leaves out a portion. The table shows about 67,000 clones, with approximately 80% occurring only once. This receptor was taken from an adult with an advanced solid tumor such as melanoma, head and neck, liver or kidney cancer. Here the sequenced sample was CD4+ or CD8+ T cells sorted from blood, taken in a trial of the OX40 agonist ivuxolimab.

CDR3 sequence: CASKKRGPSYEQYF. CDR3 in DNA: TGTGCCAGCAAAAAACGGGGCCCCTCCTACGAGCAGTACTTC. The chain couples TRBV2 to TRBJ2-7; D may be TRBD1 or TRBD2 (5 bases each). The CDR3 consists of 14 residues. V lost 7 bases to trimming and J lost 0 bases, with 13 bases between them. Germline V gene data show CDR1 as SNHLY and CDR2 as FYNNEI.